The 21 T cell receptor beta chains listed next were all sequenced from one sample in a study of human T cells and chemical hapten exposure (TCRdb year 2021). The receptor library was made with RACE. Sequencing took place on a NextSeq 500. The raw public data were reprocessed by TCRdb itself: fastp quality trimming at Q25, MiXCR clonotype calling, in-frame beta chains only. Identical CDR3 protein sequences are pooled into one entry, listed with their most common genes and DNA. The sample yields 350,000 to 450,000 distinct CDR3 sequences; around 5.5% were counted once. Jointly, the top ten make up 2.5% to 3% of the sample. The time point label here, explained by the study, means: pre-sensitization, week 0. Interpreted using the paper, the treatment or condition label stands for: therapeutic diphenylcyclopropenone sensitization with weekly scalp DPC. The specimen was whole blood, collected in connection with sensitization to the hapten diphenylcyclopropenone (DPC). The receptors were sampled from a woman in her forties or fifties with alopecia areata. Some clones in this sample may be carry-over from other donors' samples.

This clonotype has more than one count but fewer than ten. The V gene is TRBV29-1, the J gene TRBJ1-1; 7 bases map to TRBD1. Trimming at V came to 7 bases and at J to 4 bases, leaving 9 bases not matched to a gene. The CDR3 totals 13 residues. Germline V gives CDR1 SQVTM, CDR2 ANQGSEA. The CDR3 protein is CSARPGGSTEAFF. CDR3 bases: TGCAGCGCTCGACCAGGGGGTAGCACTGAAGCTTTCTTT.

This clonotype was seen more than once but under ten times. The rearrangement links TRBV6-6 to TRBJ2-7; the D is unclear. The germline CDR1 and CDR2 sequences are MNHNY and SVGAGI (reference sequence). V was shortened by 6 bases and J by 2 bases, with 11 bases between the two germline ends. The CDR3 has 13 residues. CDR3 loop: CASRARAAYEQYF. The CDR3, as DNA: TGTGCCAGCAGAGCCCGCGCGGCCTACGAGCAGTACTTC.

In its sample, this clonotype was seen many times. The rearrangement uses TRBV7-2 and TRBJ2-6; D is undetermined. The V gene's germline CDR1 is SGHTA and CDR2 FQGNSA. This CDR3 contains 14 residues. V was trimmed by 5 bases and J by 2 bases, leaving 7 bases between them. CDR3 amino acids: CASSVLAGANVLTF. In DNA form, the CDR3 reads TGTGCCAGCAGCGTTCTTGCTGGGGCCAACGTCCTGACTTTC.

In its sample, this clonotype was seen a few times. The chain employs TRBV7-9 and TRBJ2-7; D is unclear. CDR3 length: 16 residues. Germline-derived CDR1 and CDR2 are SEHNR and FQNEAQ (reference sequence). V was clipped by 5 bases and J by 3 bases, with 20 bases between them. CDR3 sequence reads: CASSVPRQTQVYEQYF. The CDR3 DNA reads TGTGCCAGCAGCGTCCCTCGGCAGACCCAAGTCTACGAGCAGTACTTC.

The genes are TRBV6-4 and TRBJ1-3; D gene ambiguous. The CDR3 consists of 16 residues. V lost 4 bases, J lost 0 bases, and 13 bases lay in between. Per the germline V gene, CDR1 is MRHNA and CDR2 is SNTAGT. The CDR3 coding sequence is TGTGCCAGCAGTGGAAGACGGTGCTGCTCTGGAAACACCATATATTTT. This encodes CASSGRRCCSGNTIYF.

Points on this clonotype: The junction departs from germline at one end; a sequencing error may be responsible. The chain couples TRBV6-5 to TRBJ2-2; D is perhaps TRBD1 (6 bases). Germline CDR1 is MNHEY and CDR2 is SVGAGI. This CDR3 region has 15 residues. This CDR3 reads CANSYFGQGSGELFF. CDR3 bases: TGTGCCAACAGTTACTTTGGCCAGGGGTCCGGGGAGCTGTTTTTT.

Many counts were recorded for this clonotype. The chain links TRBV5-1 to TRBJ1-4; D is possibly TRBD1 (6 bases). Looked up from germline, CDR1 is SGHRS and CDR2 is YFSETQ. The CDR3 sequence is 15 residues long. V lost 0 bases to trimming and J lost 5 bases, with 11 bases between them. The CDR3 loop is CASSLVGQPNEKLFF. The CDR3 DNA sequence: TGCGCCAGCAGCTTGGTCGGACAGCCGAATGAAAAACTGTTTTTT.

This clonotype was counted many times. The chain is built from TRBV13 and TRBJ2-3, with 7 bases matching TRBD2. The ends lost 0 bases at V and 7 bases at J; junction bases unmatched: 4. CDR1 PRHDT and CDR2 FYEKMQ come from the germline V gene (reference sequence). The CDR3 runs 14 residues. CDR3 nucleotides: TGTGCCAGCAGCTTAGGGACTAGCCTACATACGCAGTATTTT. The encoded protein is CASSLGTSLHTQYF.

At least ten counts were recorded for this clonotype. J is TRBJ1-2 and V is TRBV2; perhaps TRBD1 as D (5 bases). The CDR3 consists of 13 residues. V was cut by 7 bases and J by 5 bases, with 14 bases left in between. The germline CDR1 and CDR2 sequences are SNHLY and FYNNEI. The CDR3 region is CASNGGGDYGYTF. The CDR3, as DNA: TGTGCCAGCAACGGGGGAGGGGATTATGGCTACACCTTC.

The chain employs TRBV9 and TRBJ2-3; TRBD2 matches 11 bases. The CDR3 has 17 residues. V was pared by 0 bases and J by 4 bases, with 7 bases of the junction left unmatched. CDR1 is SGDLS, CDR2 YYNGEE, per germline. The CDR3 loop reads CASSVGDSGGAADTQYF. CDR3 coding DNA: TGTGCCAGCAGCGTAGGCGATAGCGGGGGGGCCGCAGATACGCAGTATTTT.

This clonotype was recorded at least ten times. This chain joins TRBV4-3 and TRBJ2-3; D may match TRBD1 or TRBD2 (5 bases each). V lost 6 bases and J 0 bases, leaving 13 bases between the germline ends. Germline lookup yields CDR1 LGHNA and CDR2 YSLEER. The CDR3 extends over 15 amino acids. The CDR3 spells CASSSGRTSTDTQYF. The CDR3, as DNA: TGCGCCAGCAGTTCGGGACGGACCAGCACAGATACGCAGTATTTT.

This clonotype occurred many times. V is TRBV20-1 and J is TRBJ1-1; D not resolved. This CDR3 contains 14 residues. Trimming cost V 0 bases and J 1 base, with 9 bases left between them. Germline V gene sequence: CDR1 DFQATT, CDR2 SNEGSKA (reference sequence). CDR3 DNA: TGCAGTGCTAGAGATCGATTAACGAACACTGAAGCTTTCTTT. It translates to CSARDRLTNTEAFF.

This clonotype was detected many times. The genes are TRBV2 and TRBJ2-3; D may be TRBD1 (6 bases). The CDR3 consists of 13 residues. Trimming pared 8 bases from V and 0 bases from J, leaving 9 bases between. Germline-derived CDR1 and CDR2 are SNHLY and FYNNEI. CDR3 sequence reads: CASRQDSTDTQYF. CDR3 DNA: TGTGCCAGCCGACAGGACAGCACAGATACGCAGTATTTT.

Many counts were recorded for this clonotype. In DNA form, the CDR3 reads TGCAGCGTTGAAGGGAGACGGAACATTCAGTACTTC. It encodes CSVEGRRNIQYF. The chain is built from TRBV29-1 and TRBJ2-4; D not certain. Looked up from germline, CDR1 is SQVTM and CDR2 is ANQGSEA. Trimming removed 1 base from V and 7 bases from J, with 8 bases in between. CDR3 length: 12 residues.

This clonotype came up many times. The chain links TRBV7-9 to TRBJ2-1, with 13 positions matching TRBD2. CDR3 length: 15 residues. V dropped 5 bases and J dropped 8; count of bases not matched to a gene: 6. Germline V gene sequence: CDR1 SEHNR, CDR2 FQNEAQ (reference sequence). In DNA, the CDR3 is TGTGCCAGCAGCCTCGGACTAGCGGGAGTGGATGAGCAGTTCTTC. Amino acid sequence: CASSLGLAGVDEQFF.

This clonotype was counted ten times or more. The CDR3 DNA reads as TGTGCCAGCAGCTTAGACATGAACACTGAAGCTTTCTTT. It is translated as CASSLDMNTEAFF. This sequence joins TRBV7-9 and TRBJ1-1; D gene uncertain. Between the trimmed V and J ends, which lost 1 base and 0 bases, there was a span of 3 bases. Germline CDR1 and CDR2: SEHNR and FQNEAQ (reference sequence). The CDR3 sequence is 13 residues long.

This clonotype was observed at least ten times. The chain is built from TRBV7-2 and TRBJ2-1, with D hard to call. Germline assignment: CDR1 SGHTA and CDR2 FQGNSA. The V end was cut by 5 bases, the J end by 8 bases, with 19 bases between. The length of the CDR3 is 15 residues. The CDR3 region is CASSQTSAIRDEQFF. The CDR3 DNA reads TGTGCCAGCAGCCAGACGAGTGCTATTAGGGATGAGCAGTTCTTC.

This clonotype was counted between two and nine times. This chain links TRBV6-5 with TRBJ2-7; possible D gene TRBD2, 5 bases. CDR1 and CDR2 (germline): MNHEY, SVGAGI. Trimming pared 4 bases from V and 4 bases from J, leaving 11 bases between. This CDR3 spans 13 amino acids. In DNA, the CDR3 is TGTGCCAGCAGTTCGGGGTTCGGGTACGAGCAGTACTTC. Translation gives CASSSGFGYEQYF.

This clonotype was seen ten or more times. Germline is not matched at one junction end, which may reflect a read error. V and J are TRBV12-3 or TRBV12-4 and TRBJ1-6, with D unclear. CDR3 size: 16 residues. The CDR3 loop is CASSLGLSSYNSPLHF. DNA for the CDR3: TGTGCCAGCAGCTTAGGCCTGAGCTCCTATAATTCACCCCTCCACTTT.

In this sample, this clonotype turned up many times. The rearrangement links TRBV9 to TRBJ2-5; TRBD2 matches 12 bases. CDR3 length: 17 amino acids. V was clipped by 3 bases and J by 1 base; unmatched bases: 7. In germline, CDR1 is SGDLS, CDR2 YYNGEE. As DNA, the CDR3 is TGTGCCAGCAGCGCGCTCACTAGCGGGGGGCGCCAAGAGACCCAGTACTTC. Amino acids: CASSALTSGGRQETQYF.

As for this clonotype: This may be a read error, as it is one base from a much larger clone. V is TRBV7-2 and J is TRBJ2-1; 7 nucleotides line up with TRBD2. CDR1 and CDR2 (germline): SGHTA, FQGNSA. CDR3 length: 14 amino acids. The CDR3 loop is CASSLSGYYNELFF. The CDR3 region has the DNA TGTGCCAGCAGCCTTAGCGGGTACTACAATGAGCTGTTCTTC.